A single sample is the source of the 24 T cell receptor beta chains below, sequenced in a study of cytotoxic CD8 clonotypes in ibrutinib-treated CLL. Repertoires were generated with immunoSEQ multiplex PCR, while TCRdb's copy carries only in-frame clones and drops some. This sample has hundreds of thousands of clones; roughly 70% occur once, and the top ten carry 15% to 17%. This sample comprised PBMCs, obtained after 24 months of ibrutinib treatment. These receptor sequences come from a human donor with chronic lymphocytic leukemia.

The chain couples TRBV7-2 to TRBJ1-1; weak D call: TRBD1 (5 bases). Germline CDR1 reads SGHTA; CDR2 reads FQGNSA. V dropped 1 base and J dropped 4 bases, with 7 bases sitting between them. This CDR3 is built from 13 residues. CDR3 region: CASSLGGGTEAFF. The DNA for the CDR3 is TGTGCCAGCAGCTTAGGGGGCGGCACTGAAGCTTTCTTT.

This chain connects TRBV19 to TRBJ2-3; a possible D gene is TRBD1 (6 bases). V gave up 6 bases and J gave up 0 bases, with 13 bases separating them. The germline gives CDR1 LNHDA, CDR2 SQIVND (reference sequence). This CDR3 contains 15 residues. Written as DNA, the CDR3 is TGTGCCAGTAGGTCGACAGGCGCTAGCACAGATACGCAGTATTTT. It yields the protein CASRSTGASTDTQYF.

This rearrangement joins TRBV30 to TRBJ1-5, with a tentative D call TRBD1 (5 bases). The germline V gene encodes CDR1 GTSNPN and CDR2 SVGIG (reference sequence). Trimming removed 0 bases at V and 5 bases at J, with 8 bases between. The CDR3 covers 13 residues. CDR3 sequence: CAWSVQEDQPQHF. Here the CDR3 DNA reads TGTGCCTGGAGTGTACAGGAGGATCAGCCCCAGCATTTT. The full variable domain, with the rest looked up from reference TRBV30 and TRBJ1-5, is SQTIHQWPATLVQPVGSPLSLECTVEGTSNPNLYWYRQAAGRGLQLLFYSVGIGQISSEVPQNLSASRPQDRQFILSSKKLLLSDSGFYLCAWSVQEDQPQHFGDGTRLSIL.

The chain employs TRBV7-2 and TRBJ1-2; no definite D call. The CDR3 extends over 11 amino acids. The germline V gene encodes CDR1 SGHTA and CDR2 FQGNSA. V gave up 5 bases and J gave up 8 bases, with 9 bases separating them. CDR3 sequence reads: CASSGLGGYTF. In DNA, the CDR3 is TGTGCCAGCAGCGGTCTCGGGGGCTACACCTTC.

V gene TRBV28 combines with J gene TRBJ2-7, with 10 bases lining up with TRBD2. Germline values: CDR1 MDHEN, CDR2 SYDVKM. The CDR3 spans 16 residues. With 5 bases clipped from V and 2 bases from J, the junction kept 9 bases outside the gene matches. The CDR3 nucleotides are TGTGCCAGCAGTCCAGTGGGACTAGCGATAGCCTACGAGCAGTACTTC. It encodes CASSPVGLAIAYEQYF.

V and J are TRBV2 and TRBJ2-7; 8 nucleotides agree with TRBD2. CDR1 SNHLY and CDR2 FYNNEI come from the germline V gene. J lost 6 bases, V lost 2 bases, and 12 bases had no gene match. The CDR3 is 16 amino acids. The CDR3 loop reads CASSERPSGPPGEQYF. The DNA of the CDR3 is TGTGCCAGCAGTGAAAGGCCTAGCGGGCCACCTGGCGAGCAGTACTTC.

CDR3 DNA sequence: TGCGCCAGCAGCTTAACAGGGGACCCCTACGAGCAGTACTTC. Translation gives CASSLTGDPYEQYF. The rearrangement uses TRBV5-1 and TRBJ2-7, with TRBD1 matching 7 bases. The CDR3 extends over 14 amino acids. Per the germline V gene, CDR1 is SGHRS and CDR2 is YFSETQ. V dropped 2 bases and J dropped 2; count of bases not matched to a gene: 4.

This clone has more than one count but fewer than ten. The V gene is TRBV5-1, the J gene TRBJ2-5, with TRBD2 matching over 10 bases. Trimming took 0 bases from V and 7 from J; bases not matched to a gene: 6. The length of the CDR3 is 15 residues. CDR1 and CDR2 (germline): SGHRS, YFSETQ. The CDR3 sequence is CASSLAASGSGTQYF. The CDR3 DNA sequence: TGCGCCAGCAGCTTGGCGGCTAGCGGGAGCGGGACCCAGTACTTC. Combining the CDR3 with reference TRBV5-1 and TRBJ2-5 gives the whole variable domain KAGVTQTPRYLIKTRGQQVTLSCSPISGHRSVSWYQQTPGQGLQFLFEYFSETQRNKGNFPGRFSGRQFSNSRSEMNVSTLELGDSALYLCASSLAASGSGTQYFGPGTRLLVL.

This clone occurred once. The chain uses TRBV10-3 and TRBJ1-5; 7 nucleotides agree with TRBD1. The germline V gene encodes CDR1 ENHRY and CDR2 SYGVKD. The V segment lost 4 bases and the J segment 3 bases; nucleotides outside the gene matches: 3. The CDR3 consists of 14 residues. CDR3 loop: CAISGQGNNQPQHF. The CDR3 DNA is TGTGCCATCAGTGGACAGGGAAACAATCAGCCCCAGCATTTT.

This clone has more than one count but fewer than ten. The rearrangement uses TRBV28 and TRBJ2-5, with D unclear. The ends were cut back, 5 bases at V and 2 bases at J, with 9 bases in the middle. CDR3 length equals 13 residues. CDR1 is MDHEN, CDR2 SYDVKM, per germline. The chain's CDR3 is CASSPQPQETQYF. The CDR3 DNA reads TGTGCCAGCAGTCCCCAACCTCAAGAGACCCAGTACTTC. Using reference TRBV28 and TRBJ2-5 for the parts outside the CDR3, the full variable domain is DVKVTQSSRYLVKRTGEKVFLECVQDMDHENMFWYRQDPGLGLRLIYFSYDVKMKEKGDIPEGYSVSREKKERFSLILESASTNQTSMYLCASSPQPQETQYFGPGTRLLVL.

This clone was counted a few times. V and J are TRBV27 and TRBJ2-7; 10 bases match TRBD2. Germline CDR1 reads MNHEY; CDR2 reads SMNVEV (reference sequence). Trimming removed 8 bases from V and 4 bases from J; junction bases left unmatched: 5. There are 13 residues in the CDR3. The CDR3, as DNA: TGTGCCAGCCGGACTAGCGGAACATACGAGCAGTACTTC. Translated, it gives CASRTSGTYEQYF.

This clone was detected only a few times. The genes are TRBV20-1 and TRBJ2-7; perhaps D is TRBD1 or TRBD2 (5 bases each). Germline assignment: CDR1 DFQATT and CDR2 SNEGSKA (reference sequence). Trimming removed 6 bases at V and 3 bases at J, with 9 bases between. The CDR3 sequence is 11 residues long. CDR3 in DNA: TGCAGTGCAGGGGACCTCTACGAGCAGTACTTC. Translated: CSAGDLYEQYF.

This CDR3 is CASSQELAGFTYEQYF. In DNA form, the CDR3 reads TGCGCCAGCAGCCAAGAGCTAGCGGGGTTTACCTACGAGCAGTACTTC. This rearrangement joins TRBV4-3 to TRBJ2-7, with TRBD2 matching over 9 bases. The CDR3 runs 16 residues. Looked up from germline, CDR1 is LGHNA and CDR2 is YSLEER. V gave up 0 bases and J gave up 2 bases; unmatched junction bases: 5.

This chain joins TRBV6-1 and TRBJ1-1; 7 bases agree with TRBD1. After removal of 4 bases from V and 4 bases from J, the junction contained 3 bases not matched to a gene. CDR1 and CDR2 from the germline V gene are MNHNS and SASEGT. The CDR3 sequence is 13 residues long. In DNA form, the CDR3 reads TGTGCCAGCAGTGGACAGGGAACCACTGAAGCTTTCTTT. Amino acid sequence: CASSGQGTTEAFF.

The rearrangement joins TRBV4-3 to TRBJ2-7, with 12 bases fitting TRBD2. This CDR3 has 15 amino acids. Germline V lookup: CDR1 LGHNA, CDR2 YSLEER. V was pared by 3 bases and J by 9 bases, with 9 bases of the junction left unmatched. CDR3 amino acids: CASSQEGLAGSVQYF. In DNA form, the CDR3 reads TGCGCCAGCAGCCAGGAAGGACTAGCGGGATCTGTGCAGTACTTC.

This clone was observed once. V gene TRBV9 combines with J gene TRBJ2-6, with unresolved D. Germline loops: CDR1 SGDLS, CDR2 YYNGEE. Trimming pared 4 bases from V and 3 bases from J, leaving 11 bases between. CDR3 length: 15 residues. CDR3 bases: TGTGCCAGCAGCCGCCGGATCTTTGGGGCCAACGTCCTGACTTTC. This gives the protein CASSRRIFGANVLTF.

The V gene is TRBV5-6, the J gene TRBJ1-3, with D perhaps matching TRBD1 (5 bases). CDR3 length: 15 amino acids. With 4 bases removed from V and 8 bases from J, the gap between germline ends came to 19 bases. Germline V gene sequence: CDR1 SGHDT, CDR2 YYEEEE. The chain's CDR3 is CASSLRGTAAHTIYF. The DNA for the CDR3 is TGTGCCAGCAGCCTACGGGGGACCGCGGCCCACACCATATATTTT.

The J gene is TRBJ2-5, the V gene TRBV19; D tentatively reads TRBD1 or TRBD2 (6 bases each). CDR3 size: 15 residues. The germline CDR1 and CDR2 sequences are LNHDA and SQIVND (reference sequence). Trimming removed 6 bases at V and 5 bases at J, with 19 bases between. The CDR3 spells CASSGSPRGPETQYF. CDR3 DNA sequence: TGTGCCAGTAGCGGGTCCCCTCGGGGGCCGGAGACCCAGTACTTC.

The chain couples TRBV7-8 to TRBJ2-5; D is possibly TRBD1 (5 bases). Trimming took 0 bases from V and 2 from J, leaving 13 bases between them. The CDR3 sequence is 16 residues long. The germline gives CDR1 SGHVS, CDR2 FQNEAQ. The CDR3 sequence is CASSLATGAAQETQYF. CDR3 DNA sequence: TGTGCCAGCAGCTTAGCTACTGGGGCAGCACAAGAGACCCAGTACTTC.

This sequence joins TRBV10-3 and TRBJ2-7; D not certain. Between the trimmed V and J ends, which lost 10 bases and 6 bases, there was a span of 16 bases. The germline V gene has CDR1 ENHRY and CDR2 SYGVKD. CDR3 size: 12 residues. Written as DNA, the CDR3 is TGTGCCACCCGGGCCGGGTTCGCCGAGCAGTACTTC. Its translation is CATRAGFAEQYF.

This clone has only one observation. This chain joins TRBV28 and TRBJ1-5; 8 bases fit TRBD1. The CDR3 is 17 residues long. The germline CDR1 and CDR2 sequences are MDHEN and SYDVKM. The ends lost 7 bases at V and 7 bases at J; junction bases unmatched: 18. The CDR3 sequence is CASTPITSGGYGQPQHF. In DNA form, the CDR3 reads TGTGCCAGCACCCCGATCACATCAGGGGGCTATGGGCAGCCCCAGCATTTT. The full variable domain, with the rest looked up from reference TRBV28 and TRBJ1-5, is DVKVTQSSRYLVKRTGEKVFLECVQDMDHENMFWYRQDPGLGLRLIYFSYDVKMKEKGDIPEGYSVSREKKERFSLILESASTNQTSMYLCASTPITSGGYGQPQHFGDGTRLSIL.

The rearrangement links TRBV11-1 to TRBJ2-7, with TRBD1 as a possible D gene (6 bases). This CDR3 region has 14 residues. Germline V gene sequence: CDR1 SGHAT, CDR2 FQDESV (reference sequence). Trimming removed 4 bases at V and 4 bases at J, with 14 bases between. The CDR3 nucleotides read TGTGCCAGCAGCTCAGGGGACACTGTTTACGAGCAGTACTTC. It translates to CASSSGDTVYEQYF.

The rearrangement links TRBV10-3 to TRBJ1-6; tentatively, D is TRBD1 (5 bases). This CDR3 spans 12 amino acids. CDR1 ENHRY and CDR2 SYGVKD come from the germline V gene. Trimming left V 8 bases short and J 9 bases short, with 11 bases between. This CDR3 is CAIRAGSSPLHF. CDR3 bases: TGTGCCATCCGGGCAGGGAGTTCACCCCTCCACTTT.

The chain links TRBV4-2 to TRBJ1-5, with D unresolved. V gave up 0 bases and J gave up 0 bases, with 18 bases separating them. This CDR3 is 19 amino acids long. Germline loops: CDR1 LGHNA, CDR2 YNFKEQ. The DNA for the CDR3 is TGTGCCAGCAGCCAAGACCGGATGAAGAAGGATGATAGCAATCAGCCCCAGCATTTT. Translated: CASSQDRMKKDDSNQPQHF.